This T cell receptor (beta chain) was captured by sequencing in a study of T cell repertoires in cytomegalovirus infection. Study in general: Matching HLA type and CMV infection were both indicated by public TCR beta signatures. Study results and limitations: In two of eight donors, the top clonotype was HLA-C-restricted CMV-specific.

TCRdb used MiXCR to reprocess the reads, holding one entry per CDR3 protein. There are over 300,000 distinct CDR3 sequences in the sample; around a tenth occur only once, and roughly 4.5% lies in the top ten. Of note for this clonotype: Its target is unknown.

CDR1 and CDR2 from the germline V gene are SNHLY and FYNNEI. The ends lost 1 base at V and 5 bases at J; junction bases unmatched: 3. This CDR3 region has 15 residues. The genes are TRBV2 and TRBJ2-2, with 8 bases identical to TRBD2. The sample comprised PBMCs. This TCR came from a human donor in good health (CMV status not recorded). Some clones in this sample may be carry-over from other donors' samples. The CDR3 loop is CASSEVRLATGELFF. In DNA form, the CDR3 reads TGTGCCAGCAGTGAAGTCCGACTAGCGACCGGGGAGCTGTTTTTT.